What follows are 14 T cell receptor beta chains derived from one specimen sequenced in a study of T cells in women clearing cervical HPV infection. Assay used: immunoSEQ multiplex PCR; TCRdb lists only in-frame clones, some missing. The listing records under 30,000 clones. Sequencing used blood buffy coat. The origin of the receptors is a woman between 18 and 69 years old with a cervical HPV16 infection that either progressed to CIN3+ or cleared (not recorded which).

This clone is deemed medium-sized by its frequency. The observed sequence ends 3 residues before the CDR3 terminus, with the missing tail filled in from the germline J gene. The V gene is TRBV7-2, the J gene TRBJ2-2; D is ambiguous. This CDR3 region has 14 residues. Germline V gene lookup returns CDR1 SGHTA and CDR2 FQGNSA. The V end was cut by 2 bases, the J end by 5 bases, with 9 bases between. CDR3 region: CASSLSTRTGELFF. Partial CDR3 DNA: TGTGCCAGCAGCTTATCGACTCGAACCGGGGAG.

Details on this clone: The read stops 3 residues short of the end of the CDR3; the missing end is completed from the germline J gene. The chain joins TRBV2 to TRBJ2-7; possibly TRBD1 for D (6 bases). Trimming removed 4 bases from V and 4 bases from J, with 17 bases in between. CDR1 SNHLY and CDR2 FYNNEI come from the germline V gene. The CDR3 spans 15 residues. The CDR3 here is CASSGEEQGPYEQYF. CDR3 DNA (partial): TGTGCCAGCAGTGGTGAAGAACAGGGACCGTACGAG.

On this clone itself: The CDR3 goes on 3 residues after the read ends, and that part is filled in from the germline J gene. The rearrangement links TRBV29-1 to TRBJ1-3, with 8 bases aligning to TRBD1. From germline, CDR1 is SQVTM and CDR2 ANQGSEA. The CDR3 sequence is 15 residues long. V gave up 6 bases and J gave up 3 bases; unmatched junction bases: 10. Partial CDR3 DNA: TGCAGCGTCGCCACCGGGACAGGTTTTGGAAACACC. Amino acids: CSVATGTGFGNT. The whole CDR3 region reads CSVATGTGFGNTIYF.

A word on this clone: Read sequence stops 3 residues before the CDR3 end, and the germline J gene provides the missing end. This chain joins TRBV2 and TRBJ1-6; D is ambiguous. The CDR3 sequence is 14 residues long. The germline CDR1 and CDR2 sequences are SNHLY and FYNNEI. Trimming cost V 6 bases and J 9 bases, with 15 bases left between them. The CDR3: CASREGYYGSPLHF. The DNA read from the CDR3 is TGTGCCAGCAGGGAGGGTTATTACGGTTCACCC.

Note on this clone: The CDR3 end falls 3 residues outside the read, so it is completed with the germline J gene. The gene calls are TRBV12-3 or TRBV12-4 and TRBJ2-3, with D maybe TRBD2 (6 bases). The CDR3 sequence is 16 residues long. V lost 1 base to trimming and J lost 2 bases, with 13 bases between them. The DNA read from the CDR3 is TGTGCCAGCAGTTTAGGAGGAGGACTACTCACAGATACG. Its protein is CASSLGGGLLTDT. The full-length CDR3 reads as CASSLGGGLLTDTQYF.

Details on this clone: Coverage ceases 3 residues before the CDR3 finishes, and the germline J gene fills in the end. V is TRBV27 and J is TRBJ1-2; D possibly corresponds to TRBD1 (5 bases). Trimming removed 0 bases at V and 2 bases at J, with 7 bases between. The CDR3 consists of 14 residues. Germline values: CDR1 MNHEY, CDR2 SMNVEV (reference sequence). Incomplete CDR3 DNA: TGTGCCAGCAGTTTATCGGCAGGGAACTATGGC. It is translated as CASSLSAGNYG. The complete CDR3 sequence is CASSLSAGNYGYTF.

On this clone itself: The missing CDR3 end, 3 residues past where the read stops, is filled in from the germline J gene. The chain employs TRBV20-1 and TRBJ2-7; no reliable D call. Trimming took 7 bases from V and 1 from J, leaving 17 bases between them. Germline values: CDR1 DFQATT, CDR2 SNEGSKA (reference sequence). The CDR3 totals 14 residues. CDR3 in amino acids: CSVDHSYNSYEQYF. Partial CDR3 DNA: TGCAGTGTAGATCACAGCTATAATTCCTACGAG.

As to this clone: The CDR3 is cut off 3 residues early in the read; its end comes from the germline J gene. This chain joins TRBV12-3 or TRBV12-4 and TRBJ2-7, with D possibly matching TRBD1 (6 bases). Trimming stripped 3 bases from V and 5 bases from J, with 11 bases between. The CDR3 loop spans 13 amino acids. The covered CDR3 bases are TGTGCCAGCAGTTTCGAGCCAGGGGACGAG. Residues: CASSFEPGDE. The full CDR3 sequence reads CASSFEPGDEQYF.

With respect to this clone: The read terminates 3 residues ahead of where the CDR3 ends, so the germline J gene completes it. This rearrangement joins TRBV7-2 to TRBJ2-1; TRBD2 matches 10 bases. The V gene end was trimmed by 8 bases and the J gene end by 0 bases; junction bases not matched to a gene: 4. This CDR3 has 15 residues. From germline, CDR1 is SGHTA and CDR2 FQGNSA. The CDR3 sequence: CASSIAGGSYNEQFF. The covered CDR3 bases are TGTGCCAGCTCGATAGCGGGGGGCTCCTACAATGAG.

On this clone itself: The CDR3 is cut off 3 residues early in the read; its end comes from the germline J gene. The chain is built from TRBV19 and TRBJ2-1, with 7 bases lining up with TRBD1. The CDR3 covers 13 residues. V lost 9 bases to trimming and J lost 4 bases; unmatched junction nucleotides: 6. CDR1 LNHDA and CDR2 SQIVND come from the germline V gene (reference sequence). CDR3 DNA, as far as it was read: TGTGCCAGCAACCGGGACAGATACAATGAG. Its translation: CASNRDRYNE. The CDR3 in its entirety is CASNRDRYNEQFF.

As concerns this clone: With the read ending 3 residues before the CDR3 end, the germline J gene is used to fill in that end. The V gene is TRBV30, the J gene TRBJ2-1; 10 bases are a match to TRBD2. CDR1 and CDR2 (germline): GTSNPN, SVGIG (reference sequence). The CDR3 totals 15 residues. V trimming: 0 bases; J trimming: 3 bases; junction bases outside the gene matches: 2. The CDR3 is CAWSVRLAGYNEQFF. Partial CDR3 DNA: TGTGCCTGGAGTGTACGACTAGCGGGCTACAATGAG. The variable domain in full, completed from reference TRBV30 and TRBJ2-1, reads SQTIHQWPATLVQPVGSPLSLECTVEGTSNPNLYWYRQAAGRGLQLLFYSVGIGQISSEVPQNLSASRPQDRQFILSSKKLLLSDSGFYLCAWSVRLAGYNEQFFGPGTRLTVL.

Comments on this clone: The read ends 3 residues before the CDR3 terminus; that terminus is restored from the germline J gene. The rearrangement links TRBV7-9 to TRBJ2-5; 7 positions match TRBD1. Germline loops: CDR1 SEHNR, CDR2 FQNEAQ (reference sequence). V shed 8 bases and J 2 bases; nucleotides not matched to a gene: 5. This CDR3 is 13 amino acids long. Incomplete CDR3 DNA: TGTGCCAGCCACGACAGGGCACAAGAGACC. It is translated as CASHDRAQET. The whole CDR3 protein is CASHDRAQETQYF.

On this clone: The read falls 3 residues short of the CDR3 end, and the missing part is taken from the germline J gene. The rearrangement links TRBV5-1 to TRBJ1-5, with D hard to call. The germline gives CDR1 SGHRS, CDR2 YFSETQ. The CDR3 has 14 amino acids. V was cut by 5 bases and J by 2 bases, with 11 bases left in between. The chain's CDR3 is CASREGFGNQPQHF. The sequenced part of the CDR3 DNA is TGCGCCAGCAGGGAGGGTTTTGGCAATCAGCCC.

Note on this clone: Read sequence stops 3 residues before the CDR3 end, and the germline J gene provides the missing end. The rearrangement uses TRBV11-2 and TRBJ2-1; the match to TRBD2 covers 8 bases. The junction had 2 bases not matched to a gene; V was cut back by 6 bases and J by 4 bases. Germline V gene data show CDR1 as SGHAT and CDR2 as FQNNGV. The CDR3 spans 13 residues. The sequenced CDR3 bases are TGTGCCAGCAGAACTAGCGGATACAATGAG. This gives the protein CASRTSGYNE. The entire CDR3 protein reads CASRTSGYNEQFF.